The next 5 T cell receptor beta chains were all read from a single sample in a study of cytomegalovirus exposure and HLA in healthy donors. The data were produced by immunoSEQ multiplex PCR, yet TCRdb's version contains in-frame clones alone and is incomplete. Found here are some 270,000 clones, approximately 86% of them singletons; the top ten hold about 1%. Sequenced sample: PBMCs. The source is a woman in her late teens or twenties in good health and CMV-seronegative.

CDR3 DNA sequence: TGTGCCAGCAGTGACTTGGCGGAGCTGTCCTACGAGCAGTACTTC. It codes for CASSDLAELSYEQYF. The chain carries TRBV6-1 and TRBJ2-7; D ambiguous. Germline V gene data show CDR1 as MNHNS and CDR2 as SASEGT. V dropped 3 bases and J dropped 1 base, with 13 bases sitting between them. The CDR3 covers 15 residues.

V gene TRBV12-5 combines with J gene TRBJ2-7, with D tentatively TRBD2 (6 bases). V was cut by 0 bases and J by 8 bases, with 23 bases left in between. Germline V gene lookup returns CDR1 LGHNT and CDR2 FRNRAP. This CDR3 spans 17 amino acids. The CDR3 DNA sequence: TGTGCTAGTGGTTTGGTTTTCGCGGGACTCCAAGATTTCAAGCAGTACTTC. Translating it yields CASGLVFAGLQDFKQYF.

There are a few counts of this clone. V gene TRBV30 combines with J gene TRBJ1-1; maybe TRBD1 (6 bases). V shed 2 bases and J shed 6 bases, with 10 bases lying between them. The CDR3 length is 12 residues. Germline V gives CDR1 GTSNPN, CDR2 SVGIG (reference sequence). CDR3 DNA sequence: TGTGCCTGGAGTCCCAGGGGTGCTGAAGCTTTCTTT. Amino acid sequence: CAWSPRGAEAFF.

CDR3 amino acids: CASRTSGVSSTDTQYF. The CDR3 DNA reads as TGTGCCAGCCGTACTAGCGGGGTCTCTAGCACAGATACGCAGTATTTT. The chain couples TRBV27 to TRBJ2-3; 10 bases are shared with TRBD2. V lost 8 bases to trimming and J lost 0 bases; unmatched junction nucleotides: 8. The CDR3 sequence is 16 residues long. The germline V gene has CDR1 MNHEY and CDR2 SMNVEV (reference sequence).

This clone was recorded once. V gene TRBV6-5 combines with J gene TRBJ2-3; 7 bases are a match to TRBD2. With V trimmed by 4 bases and J by 6 bases, 13 bases remained unmatched. The germline V gene encodes CDR1 MNHEY and CDR2 SVGAGI. The CDR3 is 16 amino acids. The CDR3 protein is CASSSVSAGSTDTQYF. The CDR3, as DNA: TGTGCCAGCAGTTCGGTTTCAGCGGGGTCCACCGATACGCAGTATTTT.